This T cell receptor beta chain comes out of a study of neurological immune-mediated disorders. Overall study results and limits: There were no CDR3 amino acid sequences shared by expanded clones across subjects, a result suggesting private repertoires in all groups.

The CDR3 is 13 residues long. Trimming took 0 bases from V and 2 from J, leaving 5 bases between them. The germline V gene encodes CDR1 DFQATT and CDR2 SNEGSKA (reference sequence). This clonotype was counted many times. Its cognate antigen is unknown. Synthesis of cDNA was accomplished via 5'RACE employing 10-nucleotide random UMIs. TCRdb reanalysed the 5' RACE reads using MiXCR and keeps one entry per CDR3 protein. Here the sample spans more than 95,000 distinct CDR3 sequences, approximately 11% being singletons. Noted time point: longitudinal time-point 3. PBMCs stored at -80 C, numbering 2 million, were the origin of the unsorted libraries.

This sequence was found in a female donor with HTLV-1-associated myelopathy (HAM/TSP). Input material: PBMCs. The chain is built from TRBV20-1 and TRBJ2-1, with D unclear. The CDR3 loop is CSARDRAYNEQFF. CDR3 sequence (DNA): TGCAGTGCTAGAGATCGGGCCTACAATGAGCAGTTCTTC.